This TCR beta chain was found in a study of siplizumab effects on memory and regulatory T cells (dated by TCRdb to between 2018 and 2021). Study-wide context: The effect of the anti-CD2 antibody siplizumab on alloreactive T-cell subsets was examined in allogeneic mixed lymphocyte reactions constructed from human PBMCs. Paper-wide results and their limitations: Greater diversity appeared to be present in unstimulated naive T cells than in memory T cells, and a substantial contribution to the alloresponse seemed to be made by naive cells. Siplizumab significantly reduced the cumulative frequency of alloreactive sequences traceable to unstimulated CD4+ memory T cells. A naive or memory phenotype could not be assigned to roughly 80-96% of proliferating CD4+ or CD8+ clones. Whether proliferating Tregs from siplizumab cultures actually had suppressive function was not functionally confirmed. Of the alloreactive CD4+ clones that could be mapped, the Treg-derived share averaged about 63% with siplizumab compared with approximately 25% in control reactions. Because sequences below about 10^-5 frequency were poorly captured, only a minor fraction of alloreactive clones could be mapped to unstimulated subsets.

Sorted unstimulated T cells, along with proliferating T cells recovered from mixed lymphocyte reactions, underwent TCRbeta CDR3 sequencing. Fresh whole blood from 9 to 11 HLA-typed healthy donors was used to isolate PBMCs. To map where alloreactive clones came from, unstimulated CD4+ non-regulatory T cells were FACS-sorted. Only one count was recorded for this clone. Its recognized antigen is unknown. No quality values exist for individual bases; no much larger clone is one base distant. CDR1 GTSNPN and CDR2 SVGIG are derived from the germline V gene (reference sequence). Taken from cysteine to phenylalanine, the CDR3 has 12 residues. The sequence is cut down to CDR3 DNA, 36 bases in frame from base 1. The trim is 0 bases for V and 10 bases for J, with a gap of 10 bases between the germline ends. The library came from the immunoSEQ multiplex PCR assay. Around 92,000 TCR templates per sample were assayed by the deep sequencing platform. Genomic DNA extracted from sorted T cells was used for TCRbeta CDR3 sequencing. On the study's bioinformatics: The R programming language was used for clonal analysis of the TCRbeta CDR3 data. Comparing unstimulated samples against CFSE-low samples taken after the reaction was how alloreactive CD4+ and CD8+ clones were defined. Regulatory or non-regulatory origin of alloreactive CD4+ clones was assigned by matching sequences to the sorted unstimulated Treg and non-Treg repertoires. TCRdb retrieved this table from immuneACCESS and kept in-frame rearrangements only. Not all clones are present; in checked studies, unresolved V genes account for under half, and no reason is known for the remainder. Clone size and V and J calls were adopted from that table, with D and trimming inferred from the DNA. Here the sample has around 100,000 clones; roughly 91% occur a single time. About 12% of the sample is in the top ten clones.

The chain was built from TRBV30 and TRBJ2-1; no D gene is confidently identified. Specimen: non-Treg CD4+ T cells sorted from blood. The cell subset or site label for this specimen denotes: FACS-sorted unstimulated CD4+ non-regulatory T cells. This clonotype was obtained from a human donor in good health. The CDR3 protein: CAWSVLFREQFF. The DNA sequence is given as TGTGCCTGGAGTGTACTTTTCCGAGAGCAGTTCTTC.